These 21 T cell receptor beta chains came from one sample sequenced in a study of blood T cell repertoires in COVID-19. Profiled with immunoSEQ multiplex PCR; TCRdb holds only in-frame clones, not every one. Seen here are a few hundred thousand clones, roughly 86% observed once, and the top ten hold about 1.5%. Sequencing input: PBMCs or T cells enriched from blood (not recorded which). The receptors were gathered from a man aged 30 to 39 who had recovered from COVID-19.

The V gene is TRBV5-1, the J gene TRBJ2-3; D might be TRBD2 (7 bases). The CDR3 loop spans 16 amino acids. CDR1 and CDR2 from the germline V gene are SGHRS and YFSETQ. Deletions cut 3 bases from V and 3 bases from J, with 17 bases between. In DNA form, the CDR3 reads TGCGCCAGCAGCTCGGTCGTGGCGGGGGCGACAGATACGCAGTATTTT. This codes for CASSSVVAGATDTQYF.

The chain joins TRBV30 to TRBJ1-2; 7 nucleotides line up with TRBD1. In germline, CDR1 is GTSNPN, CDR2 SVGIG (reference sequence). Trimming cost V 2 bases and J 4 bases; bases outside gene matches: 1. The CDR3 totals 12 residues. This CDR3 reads CAWSRDSYGYTF. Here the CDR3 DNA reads TGTGCCTGGAGTCGGGACAGCTATGGCTACACCTTC. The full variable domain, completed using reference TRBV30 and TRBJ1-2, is SQTIHQWPATLVQPVGSPLSLECTVEGTSNPNLYWYRQAAGRGLQLLFYSVGIGQISSEVPQNLSASRPQDRQFILSSKKLLLSDSGFYLCAWSRDSYGYTFGSGTRLTVV.

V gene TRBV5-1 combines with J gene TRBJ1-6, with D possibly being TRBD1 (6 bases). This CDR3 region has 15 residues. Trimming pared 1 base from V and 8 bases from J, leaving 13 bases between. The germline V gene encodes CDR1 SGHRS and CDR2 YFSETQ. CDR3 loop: CASSLTQGNHSPLHF. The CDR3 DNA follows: TGCGCCAGCAGCTTGACCCAGGGGAACCATTCACCCCTCCACTTT.

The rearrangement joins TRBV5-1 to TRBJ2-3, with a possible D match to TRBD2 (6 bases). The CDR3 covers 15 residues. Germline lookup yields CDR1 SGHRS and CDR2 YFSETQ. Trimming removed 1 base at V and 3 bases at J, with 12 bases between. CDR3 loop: CASSLSREETDTQYF. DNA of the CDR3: TGCGCCAGCAGCTTGTCCAGGGAGGAGACAGATACGCAGTATTTT.

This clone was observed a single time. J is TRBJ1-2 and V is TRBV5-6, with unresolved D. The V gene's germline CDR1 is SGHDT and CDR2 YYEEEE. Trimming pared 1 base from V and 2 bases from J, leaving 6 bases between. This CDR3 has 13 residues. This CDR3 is CASSLQANYGYTF. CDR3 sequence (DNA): TGTGCCAGCAGCTTGCAGGCCAACTATGGCTACACCTTC. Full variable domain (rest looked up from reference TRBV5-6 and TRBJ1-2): DAGVTQSPTHLIKTRGQQVTLRCSPKSGHDTVSWYQQALGQGPQFIFQYYEEEERQRGNFPDRFSGHQFPNYSSELNVNALLLGDSALYLCASSLQANYGYTFGSGTRLTVV.

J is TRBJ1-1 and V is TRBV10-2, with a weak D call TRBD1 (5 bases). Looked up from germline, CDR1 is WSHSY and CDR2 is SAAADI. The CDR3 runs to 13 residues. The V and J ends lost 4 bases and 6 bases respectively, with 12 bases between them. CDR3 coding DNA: TGCGCCAGCAGTGTGGTCAGGGATGCTGAAGCTTTCTTT. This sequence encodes CASSVVRDAEAFF.

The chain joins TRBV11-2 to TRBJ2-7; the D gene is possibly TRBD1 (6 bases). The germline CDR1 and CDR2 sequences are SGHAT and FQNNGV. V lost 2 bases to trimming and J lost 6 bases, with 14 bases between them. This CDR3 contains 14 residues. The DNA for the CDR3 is TGTGCCAGCAGCTTAACCAGGACAGTCGGCGAGCAGTACTTC. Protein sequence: CASSLTRTVGEQYF.

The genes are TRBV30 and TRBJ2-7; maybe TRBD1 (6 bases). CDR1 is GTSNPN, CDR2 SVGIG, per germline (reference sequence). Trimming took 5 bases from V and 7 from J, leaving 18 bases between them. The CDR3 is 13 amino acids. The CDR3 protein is CAWGMGAGREQYF. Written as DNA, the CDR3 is TGTGCCTGGGGAATGGGGGCAGGACGGGAGCAGTACTTC.

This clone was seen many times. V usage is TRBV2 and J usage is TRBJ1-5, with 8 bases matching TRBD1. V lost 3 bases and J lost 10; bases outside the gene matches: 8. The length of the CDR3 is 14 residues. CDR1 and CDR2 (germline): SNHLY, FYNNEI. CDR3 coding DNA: TGTGCCAGCAGTGATGGGGACAGGACATCCCCCCAGCATTTT. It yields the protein CASSDGDRTSPQHF.

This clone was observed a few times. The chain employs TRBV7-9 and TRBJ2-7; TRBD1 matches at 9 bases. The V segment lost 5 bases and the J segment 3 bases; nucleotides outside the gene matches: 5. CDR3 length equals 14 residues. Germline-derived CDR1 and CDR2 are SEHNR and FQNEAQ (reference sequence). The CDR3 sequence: CASSPGTGFYEQYF. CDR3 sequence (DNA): TGTGCCAGCAGCCCAGGGACAGGGTTCTACGAGCAGTACTTC.

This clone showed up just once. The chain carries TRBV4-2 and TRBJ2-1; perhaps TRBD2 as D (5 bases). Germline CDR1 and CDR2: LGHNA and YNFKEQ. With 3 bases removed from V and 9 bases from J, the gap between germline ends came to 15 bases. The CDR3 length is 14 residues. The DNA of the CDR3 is TGTGCCAGCAGCCAGTCTTACACCGAGGGTGAGCAGTTCTTC. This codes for CASSQSYTEGEQFF.

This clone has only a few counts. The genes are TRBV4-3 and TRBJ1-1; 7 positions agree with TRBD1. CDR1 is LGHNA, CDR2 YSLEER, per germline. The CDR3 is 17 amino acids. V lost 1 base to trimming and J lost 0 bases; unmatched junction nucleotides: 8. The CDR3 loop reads CASSQVPGGHMNTEAFF. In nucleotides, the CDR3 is TGCGCCAGCAGCCAAGTACCAGGGGGACACATGAACACTGAAGCTTTCTTT.

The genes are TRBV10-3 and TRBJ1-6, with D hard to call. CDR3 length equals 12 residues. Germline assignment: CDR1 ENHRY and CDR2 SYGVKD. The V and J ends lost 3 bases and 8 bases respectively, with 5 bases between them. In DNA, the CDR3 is TGTGCCATCAGTGACCGGGATTCACCCCTCCACTTT. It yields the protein CAISDRDSPLHF.

CDR3 in amino acids: CASSYRAGLGTDTQYF. The CDR3 coding sequence is TGTGCCAGCAGTTATCGGGCAGGGTTAGGCACAGATACGCAGTATTTT. The chain employs TRBV6-2 or TRBV6-3 and TRBJ2-3, with D possibly being TRBD1 (5 bases). Germline-derived CDR1 and CDR2 are MNHEY and SVGEGT. This CDR3 comprises 16 residues. Trimming left V 3 bases short and J 1 base short, with 14 bases between.

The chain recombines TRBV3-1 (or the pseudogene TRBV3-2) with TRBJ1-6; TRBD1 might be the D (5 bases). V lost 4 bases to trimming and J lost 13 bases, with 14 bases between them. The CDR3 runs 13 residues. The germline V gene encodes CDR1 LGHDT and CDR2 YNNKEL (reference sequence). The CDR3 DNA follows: TGTGCCAGCAGCCTGCCGGACACAATCCCCCTCCACTTT. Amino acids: CASSLPDTIPLHF.

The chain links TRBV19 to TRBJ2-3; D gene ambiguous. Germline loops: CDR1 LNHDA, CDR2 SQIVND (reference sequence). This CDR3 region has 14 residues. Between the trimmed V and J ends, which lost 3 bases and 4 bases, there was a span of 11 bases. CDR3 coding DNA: TGTGCCAGTAGTATTTCCGGAGAAGCAGATACGCAGTATTTT. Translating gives CASSISGEADTQYF.

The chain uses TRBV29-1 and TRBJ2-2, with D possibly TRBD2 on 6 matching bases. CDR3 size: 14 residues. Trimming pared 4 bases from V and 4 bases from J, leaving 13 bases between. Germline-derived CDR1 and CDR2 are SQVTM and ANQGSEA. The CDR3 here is CSVGERAGTGELFF. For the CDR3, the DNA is TGCAGCGTTGGGGAGCGGGCGGGCACCGGGGAGCTGTTTTTT.

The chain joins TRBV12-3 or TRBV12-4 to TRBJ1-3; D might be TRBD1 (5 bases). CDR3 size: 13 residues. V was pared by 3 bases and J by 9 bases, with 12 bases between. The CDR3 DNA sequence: TGTGCCAGCAGTTTGGGGCGGTTGGGCACCATATATTTT. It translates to CASSLGRLGTIYF.

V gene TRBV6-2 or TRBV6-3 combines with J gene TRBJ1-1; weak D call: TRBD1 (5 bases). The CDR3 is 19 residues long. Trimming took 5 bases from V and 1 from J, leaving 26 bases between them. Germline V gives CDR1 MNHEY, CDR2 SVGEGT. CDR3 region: CASSPLLGQDLRRNTEAFF. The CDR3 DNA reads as TGTGCCAGCAGTCCCCTTTTGGGGCAGGACCTTAGGCGGAACACTGAAGCTTTCTTT.

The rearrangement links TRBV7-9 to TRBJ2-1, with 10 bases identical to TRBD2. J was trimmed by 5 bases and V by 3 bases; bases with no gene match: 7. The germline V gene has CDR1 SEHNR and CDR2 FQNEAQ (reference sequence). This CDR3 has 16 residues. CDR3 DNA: TGTGCCAGCAGCTTCCCGCTAGCGGGAGTAGACAATGAGCAGTTCTTC. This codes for CASSFPLAGVDNEQFF.

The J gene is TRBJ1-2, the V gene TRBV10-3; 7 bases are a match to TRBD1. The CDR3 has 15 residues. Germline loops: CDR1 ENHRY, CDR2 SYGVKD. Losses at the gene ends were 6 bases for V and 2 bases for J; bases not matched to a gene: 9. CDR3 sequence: CAIRTTGDQNYGYTF. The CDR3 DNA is TGTGCCATCAGGACCACAGGGGATCAGAACTATGGCTACACCTTC.